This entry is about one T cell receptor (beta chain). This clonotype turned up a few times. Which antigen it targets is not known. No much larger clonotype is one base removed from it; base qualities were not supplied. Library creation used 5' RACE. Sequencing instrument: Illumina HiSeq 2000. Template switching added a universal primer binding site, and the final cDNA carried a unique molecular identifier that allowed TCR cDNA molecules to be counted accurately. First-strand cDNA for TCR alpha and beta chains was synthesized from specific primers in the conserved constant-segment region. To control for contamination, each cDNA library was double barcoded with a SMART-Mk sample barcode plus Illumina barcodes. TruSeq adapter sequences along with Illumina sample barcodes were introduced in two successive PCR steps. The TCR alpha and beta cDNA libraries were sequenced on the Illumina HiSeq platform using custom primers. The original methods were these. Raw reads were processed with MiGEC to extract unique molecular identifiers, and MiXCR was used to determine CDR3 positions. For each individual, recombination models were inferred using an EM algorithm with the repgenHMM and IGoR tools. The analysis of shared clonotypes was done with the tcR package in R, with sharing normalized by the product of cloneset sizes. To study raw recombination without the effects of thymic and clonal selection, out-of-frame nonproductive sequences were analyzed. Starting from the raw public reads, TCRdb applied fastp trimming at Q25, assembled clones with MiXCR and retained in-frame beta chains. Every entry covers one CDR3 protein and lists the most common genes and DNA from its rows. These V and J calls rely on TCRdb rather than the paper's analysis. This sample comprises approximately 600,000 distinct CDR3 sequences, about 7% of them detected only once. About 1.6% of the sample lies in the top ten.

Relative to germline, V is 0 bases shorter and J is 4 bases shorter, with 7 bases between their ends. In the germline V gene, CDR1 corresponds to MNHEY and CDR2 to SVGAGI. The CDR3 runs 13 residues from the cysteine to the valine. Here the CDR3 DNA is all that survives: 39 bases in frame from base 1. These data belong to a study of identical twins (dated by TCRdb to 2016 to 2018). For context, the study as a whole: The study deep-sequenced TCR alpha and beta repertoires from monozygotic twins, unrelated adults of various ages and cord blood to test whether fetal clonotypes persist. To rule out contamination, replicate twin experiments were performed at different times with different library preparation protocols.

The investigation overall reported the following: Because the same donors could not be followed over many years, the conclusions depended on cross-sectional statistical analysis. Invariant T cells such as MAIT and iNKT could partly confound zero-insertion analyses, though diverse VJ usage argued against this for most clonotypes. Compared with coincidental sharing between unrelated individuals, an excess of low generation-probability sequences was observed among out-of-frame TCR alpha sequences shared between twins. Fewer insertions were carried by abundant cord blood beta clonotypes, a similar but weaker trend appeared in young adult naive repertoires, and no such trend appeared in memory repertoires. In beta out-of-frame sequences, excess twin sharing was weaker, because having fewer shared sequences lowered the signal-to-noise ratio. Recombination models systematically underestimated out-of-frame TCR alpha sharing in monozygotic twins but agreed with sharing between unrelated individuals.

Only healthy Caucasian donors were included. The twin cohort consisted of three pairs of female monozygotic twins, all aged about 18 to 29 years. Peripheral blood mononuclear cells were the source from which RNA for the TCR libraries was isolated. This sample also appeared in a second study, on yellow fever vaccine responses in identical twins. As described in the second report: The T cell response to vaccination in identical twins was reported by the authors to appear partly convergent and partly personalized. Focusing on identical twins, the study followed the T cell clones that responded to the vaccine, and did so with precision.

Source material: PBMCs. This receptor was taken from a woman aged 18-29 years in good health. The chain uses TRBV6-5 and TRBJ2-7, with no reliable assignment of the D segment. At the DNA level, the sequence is TGTGCCAGCAGTTACTCTGCAGAATACGAGCAGTACGTC. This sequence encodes CASSYSAEYEQYV.